This T cell receptor (beta chain) came from a study of cytomegalovirus exposure and HLA in healthy donors. The study's findings and limits: Common viral pathogens were later found to be apparently linked to several of the most significant clusters. Most CMV-associated TCR beta chains appeared HLA-restricted in a later analysis. In a later analysis, TCR beta V- and J-gene trimming was associated with a missense DCLRE1C variant.

Remarks on this clone: Its antigen is as yet unknown.

13 Jbeta primers and 60 Vbeta primers were used for the PCR. Profiled with immunoSEQ multiplex PCR; TCRdb holds only in-frame clones, not every one. Here the sample spans approximately 130,000 clones, 70% to 90% being singletons. Source material: PBMCs. This sequence originates from a man aged 40-49 years in good health and CMV-seronegative.

The CDR3 bases are TGCGCCAGCAGCTTGACTAGCGGGGGGGCAGTCTACGAGCAGTACTTC. Residues: CASSLTSGGAVYEQYF. The rearrangement uses TRBV5-1 and TRBJ2-7, with TRBD2 identical over 13 bases. Germline CDR1 and CDR2: SGHRS and YFSETQ. V gave up 1 base and J gave up 3 bases; unmatched junction bases: 4. This CDR3 contains 16 residues. Full variable domain (missing parts from reference TRBV5-1 and TRBJ2-7): KAGVTQTPRYLIKTRGQQVTLSCSPISGHRSVSWYQQTPGQGLQFLFEYFSETQRNKGNFPGRFSGRQFSNSRSEMNVSTLELGDSALYLCASSLTSGGAVYEQYFGPGTRLTVT.